The next 24 T cell receptor beta chains were all read from a single sample in a study of shared clonotypes between healthy human individuals. Here immunoSEQ multiplex PCR was the method, and the copy in TCRdb shows in-frame clones only, minus some. The sample lists about 1.5 million clones; approximately 98% were seen once. The material sequenced was naive CD4+ T cells sorted from blood. Subset in this sample: CD45RA+ positively selected. These receptors were obtained from a man between 25 and 39 years old in good health.

The chain is built from TRBV7-9 and TRBJ1-2; D ambiguous. Trimming removed 5 bases at V and 13 bases at J, with 8 bases between. Germline V gives CDR1 SEHNR, CDR2 FQNEAQ (reference sequence). This CDR3 is built from 9 residues. CDR3 amino acids: CASSEDSTF. CDR3 nucleotides: TGTGCCAGCAGCGAAGATAGCACCTTC.

A single count supports this clone. The J gene is TRBJ2-5, the V gene TRBV7-6; D uncertain. The CDR3 is made up of 15 amino acids. CDR1 is SGHVS, CDR2 FNYEAQ, per germline. V lost 1 base to trimming and J lost 1 base, with 10 bases between them. The CDR3 nucleotides are TGTGCCAGCAGCTTAGGGCAATATAGCCAAGAGACCCAGTACTTC. This encodes CASSLGQYSQETQYF. Combining the CDR3 with reference TRBV7-6 and TRBJ2-5 gives the whole variable domain GAGVSQSPRYKVTKRGQDVALRCDPISGHVSLYWYRQALGQGPEFLTYFNYEAQQDKSGLPNDRFSAERPEGSISTLTIQRTEQRDSAMYRCASSLGQYSQETQYFGPGTRLLVL.

V is TRBV4-2 and J is TRBJ1-5; D not certain. V was cut by 1 base and J by 3 bases, with 10 bases left in between. Germline loops: CDR1 LGHNA, CDR2 YNFKEQ. This CDR3 has 15 residues. This chain's CDR3 is CASSQGGSNNQPQHF. Written as DNA, the CDR3 is TGTGCCAGCAGCCAAGGCGGCAGCAACAATCAGCCCCAGCATTTT.

V and J are TRBV7-2 and TRBJ1-2; D gene ambiguous. Germline CDR1 SGHTA, CDR2 FQGNSA. V lost 5 bases and J 4 bases, leaving 11 bases between the germline ends. This CDR3 region has 13 residues. Here the CDR3 DNA reads TGTGCCAGCAGCCAAGGGTTCCTCTATGGCTACACCTTC. This codes for CASSQGFLYGYTF.

The genes are TRBV18 and TRBJ1-4, with 7 bases lining up with TRBD1. The CDR3 has 15 residues. The junction had 9 bases not matched to a gene; V was cut back by 3 bases and J by 8 bases. Per germline, CDR1 KGHSH and CDR2 LQKENI. Written as DNA, the CDR3 is TGTGCCAGCTCACCCGATCGACAGGGTAGGGAAAAACTGTTTTTT. Translation: CASSPDRQGREKLFF.

The chain recombines TRBV18 with TRBJ1-4; D is ambiguous. The V end lost 5 bases, the J end lost 7 bases, and 17 bases lay between the germline ends. The CDR3 loop spans 15 amino acids. Per germline, CDR1 KGHSH and CDR2 LQKENI. The CDR3 protein is CASSKGPLSGEKLFF. The CDR3 coding sequence is TGTGCCAGCTCAAAAGGGCCACTATCTGGTGAAAAACTGTTTTTT.

V and J are TRBV7-9 and TRBJ2-2; perhaps TRBD2 as D (6 bases). Germline CDR1 is SEHNR and CDR2 is FQNEAQ (reference sequence). V was trimmed by 4 bases and J by 8 bases, leaving 11 bases between them. The CDR3 sequence is 13 residues long. Here the CDR3 reads CASSSLASGELFF. As DNA, the CDR3 is TGTGCCAGCAGCTCTCTAGCGTCAGGGGAGCTGTTTTTT.

This chain uses TRBV6-1 with TRBJ2-7; D is perhaps TRBD2 (6 bases). Trimming took 2 bases from V and 4 from J, leaving 12 bases between them. Germline V gene sequence: CDR1 MNHNS, CDR2 SASEGT. The CDR3 is made up of 14 amino acids. CDR3 in amino acids: CASSELRDSYEQYF. CDR3 DNA: TGTGCCAGCAGTGAACTCAGGGACTCTTACGAGCAGTACTTC.

The gene calls are TRBV5-1 and TRBJ1-1, with D possibly matching TRBD1 (6 bases). Germline CDR1 reads SGHRS; CDR2 reads YFSETQ. Trimming left V 5 bases short and J 1 base short, with 12 bases between. This CDR3 is 14 amino acids long. This chain's CDR3 is CASRQTGTNTEAFF. CDR3 in DNA: TGCGCCAGCAGACAAACAGGGACGAACACTGAAGCTTTCTTT.

The chain recombines TRBV7-2 with TRBJ2-7, with D possibly TRBD1 on 5 matching bases. Germline CDR1 and CDR2: SGHTA and FQGNSA. The CDR3 covers 12 residues. Deletions cut 5 bases from V and 5 bases from J, with 10 bases between. CDR3 residues: CASSPQDNEQYF. The DNA for the CDR3 is TGTGCCAGCAGCCCCCAGGACAACGAGCAGTACTTC. The full variable domain, its missing parts supplied by reference TRBV7-2 and TRBJ2-7, is GAGVSQSPSNKVTEKGKDVELRCDPISGHTALYWYRQSLGQGLEFLIYFQGNSAPDKSGLPSDRFSAERTGGSVSTLTIQRTQQEDSAVYLCASSPQDNEQYFGPGTRLTVT.

The chain couples TRBV4-2 to TRBJ1-3; 7 bases fit TRBD1. CDR1 is LGHNA, CDR2 YNFKEQ, per germline. Germline trimming cut 1 base from V and 3 bases from J; bases unmatched to any gene: 9. The CDR3 spans 17 residues. The CDR3 DNA sequence: TGTGCCAGCAGCCAAGCGGTCCGGGACAGCCGTGGAAACACCATATATTTT. Protein sequence: CASSQAVRDSRGNTIYF.

This clone was recorded once. This chain uses TRBV7-9 with TRBJ2-7, with TRBD1 matching 7 bases. The germline gives CDR1 SEHNR, CDR2 FQNEAQ (reference sequence). This CDR3 spans 15 amino acids. V lost 5 bases, J lost 6 bases, and 13 bases stayed unmatched. CDR3 amino acids: CASSPNGQGVGEQYF. CDR3 DNA sequence: TGTGCCAGCAGCCCCAACGGGCAGGGGGTTGGCGAGCAGTACTTC.

This clone was picked up one time. V gene TRBV29-1 combines with J gene TRBJ2-7; D unresolved. V was shortened by 4 bases and J by 0 bases, with 7 bases between the two germline ends. CDR3 length equals 12 residues. Germline V gene data show CDR1 as SQVTM and CDR2 as ANQGSEA. CDR3 nucleotides: TGCAGCGTTGCGAGGAGCTCCTACGAGCAGTACTTC. Translated, it gives CSVARSSYEQYF.

The J gene is TRBJ1-1, the V gene TRBV18, with D unresolved. Germline V CDR1 and CDR2: KGHSH, LQKENI. There are 14 residues in the CDR3. The V gene lost 3 bases and the J gene lost 3 bases, with 11 bases spanning the gap. Written as DNA, the CDR3 is TGTGCCAGCTCACCTACAGACAAGGACACTGAAGCTTTCTTT. It yields the protein CASSPTDKDTEAFF.

V usage is TRBV29-1 and J usage is TRBJ1-2; D remains unclear. The CDR3 totals 13 residues. The germline V gene has CDR1 SQVTM and CDR2 ANQGSEA. V was cut by 4 bases and J by 2 bases, with 11 bases left in between. CDR3 in amino acids: CSVVPVYNYGYTF. CDR3 sequence (DNA): TGCAGCGTTGTTCCTGTCTACAACTATGGCTACACCTTC.

The rearrangement uses TRBV6-6 and TRBJ1-2, with 9 bases matching TRBD1. The CDR3 is made up of 15 amino acids. The ends lost 4 bases at V and 3 bases at J; junction bases unmatched: 6. Germline CDR1 and CDR2: MNHNY and SVGAGI (reference sequence). CDR3 protein: CASSSAGTGHYGYTF. CDR3 bases: TGTGCCAGCAGTTCCGCCGGGACAGGGCACTATGGCTACACCTTC.

This chain connects TRBV5-1 to TRBJ1-5; tentatively, D is TRBD1 (5 bases). Germline loops: CDR1 SGHRS, CDR2 YFSETQ. This CDR3 is built from 15 residues. Trimming took 2 bases from V and 3 from J, leaving 12 bases between them. This CDR3 is CASSLAGKANQPQHF. The CDR3 bases are TGCGCCAGCAGCTTAGCAGGGAAGGCCAATCAGCCCCAGCATTTT.

This rearrangement joins TRBV5-5 to TRBJ2-7; D not resolved. Deletions cut 3 bases from V and 0 bases from J, with 7 bases between. CDR1 SGHKS and CDR2 YYEKEE come from the germline V gene (reference sequence). The CDR3 is 13 amino acids. CDR3 DNA: TGTGCCAGCAGCTCACCGTCCTCCTACGAGCAGTACTTC. This translates into CASSSPSSYEQYF.

In nucleotides, the CDR3 is TGTGCCAGCAACCCCTTGGTAGCTGTCGAGCAGTACTTC. This codes for CASNPLVAVEQYF. V usage is TRBV7-9 and J usage is TRBJ2-7; no clear D gene. The CDR3 consists of 13 residues. Germline lookup yields CDR1 SEHNR and CDR2 FQNEAQ (reference sequence). V was clipped by 7 bases and J by 6 bases, with 16 bases between them.

The genes are TRBV5-4 and TRBJ2-2, with TRBD2 identical over 11 bases. The CDR3 runs to 16 residues. The germline V gene has CDR1 SGHNT and CDR2 YYREEE (reference sequence). The trim removed 3 bases at V and 4 bases at J, leaving 5 bases unmatched. CDR3 sequence: CASSYLAGGGTGELFF. CDR3 bases: TGTGCCAGCAGCTACCTAGCGGGAGGTGGCACCGGGGAGCTGTTTTTT.

As DNA, the CDR3 is TGTGCCAGCAGACTCGGACTAGCGGGAGGGGAGGAGACCCAGTACTTC. As protein: CASRLGLAGGEETQYF. The gene calls are TRBV28 and TRBJ2-5; 15 nucleotides agree with TRBD2. V gave up 6 bases and J gave up 5 bases; unmatched junction bases: 7. Germline CDR1 reads MDHEN; CDR2 reads SYDVKM. CDR3 size: 16 residues. Complete variable domain (other parts from reference TRBV28 and TRBJ2-5): DVKVTQSSRYLVKRTGEKVFLECVQDMDHENMFWYRQDPGLGLRLIYFSYDVKMKEKGDIPEGYSVSREKKERFSLILESASTNQTSMYLCASRLGLAGGEETQYFGPGTRLLVL.

The chain employs TRBV10-3 and TRBJ2-1; D is unclear. The germline V and J ends were trimmed by 8 bases and 9 bases, with 11 bases remaining between them. The CDR3 runs 11 residues. CDR1 and CDR2 from the germline V gene are ENHRY and SYGVKD. CDR3 in DNA: TGTGCCATCTCCTTGGGCGGTGAGCAGTTCTTC. Its translation: CAISLGGEQFF.

CDR3 in amino acids: CASSPLGIYNTEAFF. CDR3 coding DNA: TGTGCCAGCAGTCCTTTGGGGATCTACAACACTGAAGCTTTCTTT. The V and J genes are TRBV6-1 and TRBJ1-1, with D unclear. V shed 5 bases and J shed 2 bases, with 15 bases lying between them. The CDR3 sequence is 15 residues long. CDR1 is MNHNS and CDR2 is SASEGT in the germline V gene.

The chain uses TRBV9 and TRBJ2-4; perhaps D is TRBD1 or TRBD2 (6 bases each). The CDR3 consists of 15 residues. Germline CDR1 is SGDLS and CDR2 is YYNGEE. The V end was cut by 4 bases, the J end by 7 bases, with 18 bases between. DNA for the CDR3: TGTGCCAGCAGCCCCCATGGGGGGCCTGGGAACATTCAGTACTTC. Translated, it gives CASSPHGGPGNIQYF.